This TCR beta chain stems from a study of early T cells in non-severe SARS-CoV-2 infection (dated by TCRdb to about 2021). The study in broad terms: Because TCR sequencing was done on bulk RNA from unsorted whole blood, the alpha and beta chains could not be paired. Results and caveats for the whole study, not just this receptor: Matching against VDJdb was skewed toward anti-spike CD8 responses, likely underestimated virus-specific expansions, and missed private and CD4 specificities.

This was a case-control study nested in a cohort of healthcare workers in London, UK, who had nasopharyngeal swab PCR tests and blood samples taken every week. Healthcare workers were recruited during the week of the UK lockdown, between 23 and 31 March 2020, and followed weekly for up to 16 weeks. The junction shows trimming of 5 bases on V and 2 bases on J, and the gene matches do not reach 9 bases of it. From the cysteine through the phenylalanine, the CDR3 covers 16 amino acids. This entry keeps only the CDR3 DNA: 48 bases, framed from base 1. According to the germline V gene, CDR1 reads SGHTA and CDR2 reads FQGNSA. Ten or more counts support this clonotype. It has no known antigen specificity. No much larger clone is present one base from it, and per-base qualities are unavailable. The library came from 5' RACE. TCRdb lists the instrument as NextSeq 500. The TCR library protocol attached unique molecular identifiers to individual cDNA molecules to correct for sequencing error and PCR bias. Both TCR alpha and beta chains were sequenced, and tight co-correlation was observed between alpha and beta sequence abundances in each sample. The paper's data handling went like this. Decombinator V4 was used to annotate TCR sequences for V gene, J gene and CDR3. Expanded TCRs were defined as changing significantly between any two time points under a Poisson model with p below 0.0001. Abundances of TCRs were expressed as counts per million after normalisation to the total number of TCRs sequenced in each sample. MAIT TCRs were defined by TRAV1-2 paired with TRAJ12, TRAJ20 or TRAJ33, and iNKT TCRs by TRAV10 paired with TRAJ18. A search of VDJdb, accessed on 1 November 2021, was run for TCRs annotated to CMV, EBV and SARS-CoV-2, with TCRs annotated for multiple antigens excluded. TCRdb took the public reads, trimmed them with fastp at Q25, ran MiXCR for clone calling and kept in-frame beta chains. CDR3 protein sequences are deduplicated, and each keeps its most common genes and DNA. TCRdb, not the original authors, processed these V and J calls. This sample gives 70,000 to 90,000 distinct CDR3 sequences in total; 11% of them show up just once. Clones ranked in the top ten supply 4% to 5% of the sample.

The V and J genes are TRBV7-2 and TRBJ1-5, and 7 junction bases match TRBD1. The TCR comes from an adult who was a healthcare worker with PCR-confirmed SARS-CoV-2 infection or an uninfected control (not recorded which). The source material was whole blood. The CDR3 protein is CASSLEGASGNQPQHF. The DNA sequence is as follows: TGTGCCAGCAGCCTCGAGGGGGCAAGTGGCAATCAGCCCCAGCATTTT.